These 16 T cell receptor beta chains originate from one sample sequenced in a study of T-cell memory formation after mild COVID-19. TCRdb passed the 5' RACE reads through MiXCR, listing each CDR3 protein once. The sample holds hundreds of thousands of distinct CDR3 sequences, about a fifth seen once. The specimen was PBMCs or a T cell subset sorted from them (not recorded which). These receptors came from an adult woman who had mild COVID-19 (a few samples of this study predate the infection). Cell type and time point are not known.

This clonotype showed up many times. The chain recombines TRBV25-1 with TRBJ2-7; TRBD1 is a possible D gene (5 bases). Trimming removed 5 bases at V and 3 bases at J, with 5 bases between. Looked up from germline, CDR1 is MGHDK and CDR2 is SYGVNS. The CDR3 is 11 amino acids. CDR3 nucleotide sequence: TGTGCCAGCAGTAGGGGCTACGAGCAGTACTTC. This translates into CASSRGYEQYF.

V usage is TRBV15 and J usage is TRBJ2-5, with D unresolved. This CDR3 contains 12 residues. V dropped 5 bases and J dropped 5 bases, with 9 bases sitting between them. Germline assignment: CDR1 LNHNV and CDR2 YYDKDF (reference sequence). CDR3: CATSANWETQYF. CDR3 nucleotide sequence: TGTGCCACCAGCGCGAATTGGGAGACCCAGTACTTC.

This chain connects TRBV12-3 or TRBV12-4 to TRBJ1-3; 7 bases are shared with TRBD1. The J segment lost 4 bases and the V segment lost 5 bases, leaving 14 bases of the junction unmatched. CDR3 size: 17 residues. The DNA of the CDR3 is TGTGCCAGCAGTGCCTACAGGGGAGAATTCTCCGGAAACACCATATATTTT. Its translation is CASSAYRGEFSGNTIYF.

This chain uses TRBV27 with TRBJ2-7; TRBD2 agrees at 13 bases. The CDR3 sequence is 15 residues long. Trimming took 6 bases from V and 2 from J; bases not matched to a gene: 4. Germline assignment: CDR1 MNHEY and CDR2 SMNVEV (reference sequence). The CDR3, as DNA: TGTGCCAGCAGCATACTAGCGGGAGGGCCCTACGAGCAGTACTTC. Protein product: CASSILAGGPYEQYF.

The rearrangement links TRBV14 to TRBJ1-6; no firm D call. The CDR3 contains 16 residues. Germline CDR1 is SGHDN and CDR2 is FVKESK. V was shortened by 0 bases and J by 2 bases, with 8 bases between the two germline ends. CDR3 coding DNA: TGTGCCAGCAGCCAAGACGACGCGGCCTATAATTCACCCCTCCACTTT. Amino acid sequence: CASSQDDAAYNSPLHF.

The V call is TRBV7-9, the J call TRBJ2-7, with a weak D call TRBD1 (5 bases). This CDR3 is built from 14 residues. V was trimmed by 3 bases and J by 3 bases, leaving 12 bases between them. CDR1 is SEHNR and CDR2 is FQNEAQ in the germline V gene (reference sequence). The CDR3 bases are TGTGCCAGCAGCTTCACAGGAGCGAGCTACGAGCAGTACTTC. Translated, it gives CASSFTGASYEQYF. Full variable domain (missing parts from reference TRBV7-9 and TRBJ2-7): DTGVSQNPRHKITKRGQNVTFRCDPISEHNRLYWYRQTLGQGPEFLTYFQNEAQLEKSRLLSDRFSAERPKGSFSTLEIQRTEQGDSAMYLCASSFTGASYEQYFGPGTRLTVT.

The chain recombines TRBV20-1 with TRBJ2-7, with D perhaps matching TRBD1 (6 bases). Looked up from germline, CDR1 is DFQATT and CDR2 is SNEGSKA (reference sequence). V was trimmed by 3 bases and J by 3 bases, leaving 15 bases between them. This CDR3 is 14 amino acids long. CDR3 in DNA: TGCAGTGCTAGTATACAGGGAACAGGCTACGAGCAGTACTTC. Translation gives CSASIQGTGYEQYF.

This clonotype was seen more than once but under ten times. The CDR3, as DNA: TGCAGTGCTAGAGGGACCGGCCGCTCTGGGGCCAACGTCCTGACTTTC. Its protein product is CSARGTGRSGANVLTF. The chain employs TRBV20-1 and TRBJ2-6; D is ambiguous. Germline V gene sequence: CDR1 DFQATT, CDR2 SNEGSKA (reference sequence). The CDR3 length is 16 residues. With 1 base removed from V and 0 bases from J, the gap between germline ends came to 10 bases.

The rearrangement links TRBV20-1 to TRBJ1-2; D ambiguous. Germline loops: CDR1 DFQATT, CDR2 SNEGSKA (reference sequence). With 2 bases removed from V and 6 bases from J, the gap between germline ends came to 22 bases. CDR3 length: 16 residues. CDR3 sequence reads: CSARFYYTLPNDGYTF. CDR3 sequence (DNA): TGCAGTGCTAGATTTTATTACACGCTCCCCAACGATGGCTACACCTTC.

This clonotype was detected a few times. The chain's CDR3 is CASSDLSGDWGETQYF. DNA for the CDR3: TGTGCCAGCAGTGACTTGAGCGGGGATTGGGGGGAGACCCAGTACTTC. The chain joins TRBV2 to TRBJ2-5; 7 bases align to TRBD2. The junction had 12 bases not matched to a gene; V was cut back by 3 bases and J by 5 bases. CDR1 is SNHLY and CDR2 is FYNNEI in the germline V gene. CDR3 length equals 16 residues.

The table lists this clonotype with a few counts. The CDR3 sequence: CASSPTTGNEQFF. The CDR3 nucleotides read TGTGCCAGCAGCCCAACGACGGGGAATGAGCAGTTCTTC. The J gene is TRBJ2-1, the V gene TRBV7-3, with D tentatively TRBD2 (5 bases). This CDR3 spans 13 amino acids. In germline, CDR1 is SGHTA, CDR2 FQGTGA. Trimming cost V 5 bases and J 7 bases, with 12 bases left between them. Variable domain in full (rest from reference TRBV7-3 and TRBJ2-1): GAGVSQTPSNKVTEKGKYVELRCDPISGHTALYWYRQSLGQGPEFLIYFQGTGAADDSGLPNDRFFAVRPEGSVSTLKIQRTERGDSAVYLCASSPTTGNEQFFGPGTRLTVL.

Only a few counts were recorded for this clonotype. This sequence joins TRBV12-3 or TRBV12-4 and TRBJ2-1, with TRBD1 as a possible D gene (6 bases). The V end was cut by 6 bases, the J end by 9 bases, with 12 bases between. The CDR3 consists of 12 residues. CDR3 in amino acids: CASRSTGLEQFF. As DNA, the CDR3 is TGTGCCAGCAGATCCACAGGGCTTGAGCAGTTCTTC.

This sequence joins TRBV6-5 and TRBJ2-3; 8 bases are a match to TRBD1. Trimming removed 6 bases from V and 2 bases from J; junction bases left unmatched: 4. Per germline, CDR1 MNHEY and CDR2 SVGAGI. CDR3 length equals 14 residues. CDR3 residues: CASSEGQVTDTQYF. DNA of the CDR3: TGTGCCAGCAGCGAGGGACAGGTCACAGATACGCAGTATTTT.

The chain combines TRBV7-9 with TRBJ2-3; maybe TRBD2 (6 bases). Germline CDR1 is SEHNR and CDR2 is FQNEAQ (reference sequence). The CDR3 length is 15 residues. V was clipped by 7 bases and J by 0 bases, with 14 bases between them. CDR3 in amino acids: CASIAGLTSTDTQYF. The CDR3 bases are TGTGCCAGCATCGCGGGACTCACTAGCACAGATACGCAGTATTTT.

This CDR3 is CASSYSGVAWDRGYEQYF. CDR3 bases: TGTGCCAGCAGTTACTCAGGGGTAGCTTGGGACCGCGGCTACGAGCAGTACTTC. The V and J genes are TRBV6-2 or TRBV6-3 and TRBJ2-7; D tentatively reads TRBD1 or TRBD2 (5 bases each). The CDR3 totals 18 residues. V was clipped by 0 bases and J by 3 bases, with 21 bases between them. Germline-derived CDR1 and CDR2 are MNHEY and SVGEGT.

This clonotype has ten or more counts. V and J are TRBV6-6 and TRBJ2-5; D is ambiguous. CDR3 length: 14 amino acids. V was clipped by 7 bases and J by 9 bases, with 21 bases between them. Germline loops: CDR1 MNHNY, CDR2 SVGAGI (reference sequence). CDR3 sequence reads: CASNPATSNRAQYF. The CDR3 DNA follows: TGTGCCAGCAACCCGGCCACCTCCAATCGGGCCCAGTACTTC.